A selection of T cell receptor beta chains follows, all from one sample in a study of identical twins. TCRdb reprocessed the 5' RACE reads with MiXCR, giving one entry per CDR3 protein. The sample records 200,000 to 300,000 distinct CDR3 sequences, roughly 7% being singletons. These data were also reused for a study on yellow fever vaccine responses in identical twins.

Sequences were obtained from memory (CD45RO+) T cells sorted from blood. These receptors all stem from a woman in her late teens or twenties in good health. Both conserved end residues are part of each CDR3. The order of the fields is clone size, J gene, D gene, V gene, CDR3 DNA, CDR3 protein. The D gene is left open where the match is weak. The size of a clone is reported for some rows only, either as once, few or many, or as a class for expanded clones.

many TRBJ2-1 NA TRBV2 TGTGCCAGCAGAGAACGGGACCGCCAACTCTCATACAATGAGCAGTTCTTC CASRERDRQLSYNEQFF
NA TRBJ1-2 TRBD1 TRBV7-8 TGTGCCAGCAGCTTAGGACAGGGCGTAGGTGGCTACACCTTC CASSLGQGVGGYTF
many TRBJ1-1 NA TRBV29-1 TGCAGCGTAGCCGGGACAACGGACACTGAAGCTTTCTTT CSVAGTTDTEAFF
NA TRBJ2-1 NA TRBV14 TGTGCCAGCAGCCAAGAATGGGGGGTAGGGGAGCAGTTCTTC CASSQEWGVGEQFF
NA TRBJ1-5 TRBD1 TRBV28 TGTGCCAGTACAGGGGACAATCAGCCCCAGCATTTT CASTGDNQPQHF
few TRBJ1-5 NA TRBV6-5 TGTGCCAGCAGTTACAGGGCAGCTACCAATCAGCCCCAGCATTTT CASSYRAATNQPQHF
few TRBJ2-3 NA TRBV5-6 TGTGCCAGCAGCTTGATGGAAGATACGCAGTATTTT CASSLMEDTQYF
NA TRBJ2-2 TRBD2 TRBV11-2 TGTGCCAGCAGCTTAGAGGGGGGGAGCACGAACACCGGGGAGCTGTTTTTT CASSLEGGSTNTGELFF
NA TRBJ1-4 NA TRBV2 TGTGCCAGCAGTGAATGGGGGGCTAATGAAAAACTGTTTTTT CASSEWGANEKLFF
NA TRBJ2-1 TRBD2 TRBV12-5 TGTGCTAGTGTCGGACTAGCGGGAACTGAGCAGTTCTTC CASVGLAGTEQFF
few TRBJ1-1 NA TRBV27 TGTGCCAGCAGTTTACAGCGGAGGGGGAACACTGAAGCTTTCTTT CASSLQRRGNTEAFF
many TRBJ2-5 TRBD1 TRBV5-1 TGCGCCAGCAGCTTAGGACAGGGCTTGAGAGAGACCCAGTACTTC CASSLGQGLRETQYF
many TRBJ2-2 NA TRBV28 TGTGCCAGCAGTTTTTCCGGAGTGGGTGGCGGGGAGCTGTTTTTT CASSFSGVGGGELFF
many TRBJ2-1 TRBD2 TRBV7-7 TGTGCCAGCAGCTTGGGAGCGGGAGTAGGTAATGAGCAGTTCTTC CASSLGAGVGNEQFF
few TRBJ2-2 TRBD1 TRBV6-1 TGTGCCAGCAGTGGGGACAGGGGCCCAGAATTTTTTACCGGGGAGCTGTTTTTT CASSGDRGPEFFTGELFF
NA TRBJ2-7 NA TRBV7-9 TGTGCCAGCAGCTCCGGTGGGGGGAGTAAGGAGCAGTACTTC CASSSGGGSKEQYF
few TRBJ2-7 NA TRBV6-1 TGTGCCAGCAGGCAGCGGACGAGCTCCTACGAGCAGTACTTC CASRQRTSSYEQYF
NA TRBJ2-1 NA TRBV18 TGTGCCAGCTCACCACCGGGGACGGTTAGGGCCAATGAGCAGTTCTTC CASSPPGTVRANEQFF
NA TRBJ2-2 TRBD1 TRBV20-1 TGCAGTGCTTCCGACAGGGGAGAAACCGGGGAGCTGGTTTTT CSASDRGETGELVF
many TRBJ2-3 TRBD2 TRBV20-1 TGCAGTGCTTGGACTAGCGGGAGCTGGGATACGCAGTATTTT CSAWTSGSWDTQYF
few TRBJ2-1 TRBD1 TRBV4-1 TGCGCCAGCAGCCAGGACAGGACCCCCTACAATGAGCAGTTCTTC CASSQDRTPYNEQFF
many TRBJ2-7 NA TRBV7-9 TGTGCCAGCAGCAGCGAAGGCTCCTACGAGCAGTACTTC CASSSEGSYEQYF
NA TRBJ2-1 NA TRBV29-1 TGCAGCGTTGATTATGGGGGTCTAGGCAATGAGCAGTTCTTC CSVDYGGLGNEQFF
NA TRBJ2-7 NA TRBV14 TGTGCCAGCAGCCGCAGGGTCGCCTCCTACGAGCAGTACTTC CASSRRVASYEQYF
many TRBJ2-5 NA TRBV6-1 TGTGCCAGCAGCCAGACTAGGACTGAGACCCAGTACTTC CASSQTRTETQYF
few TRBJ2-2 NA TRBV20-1 TGCAGTGCTAGGGTTGGGGGGGAGCTGTTTTTT CSARVGGELFF
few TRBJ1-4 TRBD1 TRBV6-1 TGTGCCAGCAGTGACCCGACAGGGGGAGGTGAAAAACTGTTTTTT CASSDPTGGGEKLFF
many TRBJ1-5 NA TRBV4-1 TGCGCCAGCAGCCAAGACGCACTGAATCAGCCCCAGCATTTT CASSQDALNQPQHF
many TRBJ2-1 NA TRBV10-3 TGTGCCACGGGTACCACCATTTACAATGAGCAGTTCTTC CATGTTIYNEQFF
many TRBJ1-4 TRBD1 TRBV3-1 TGTGCCAGCAGCCCTACCCTACAGGGGGGGAATGAAAAACTGTTTTTT CASSPTLQGGNEKLFF
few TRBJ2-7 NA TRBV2 TGTGCCAGCAGTGAAGTGCGGTCCTCCTACGAGCAGTACTTC CASSEVRSSYEQYF
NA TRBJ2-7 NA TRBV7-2 TGTGCCAGCAGCTGGCCGGGATCACCCTACGAGCAGTACTTC CASSWPGSPYEQYF
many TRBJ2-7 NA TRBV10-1 TGCGCCAGCAGCCACACCCGGGACATTAAGGGGTACGAGCAGTACTTC CASSHTRDIKGYEQYF
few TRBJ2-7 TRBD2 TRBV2 TGTGCCAGCAGTGGGCCCGGGACTAGCGGCACCTACGAGCAGTACTTC CASSGPGTSGTYEQYF
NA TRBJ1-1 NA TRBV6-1 TGTGCCAGCATTGGGACGGAGAACACTGAAGCTTTCTTT CASIGTENTEAFF
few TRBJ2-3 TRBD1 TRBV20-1 TGCAGTGCTAGGGATACAGGGGGAAACACAGATACGCAGTATTTT CSARDTGGNTDTQYF
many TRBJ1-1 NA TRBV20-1 TGCAGGGGGGGGGACAACACTGAAGCTTTCTTT CRGGDNTEAFF
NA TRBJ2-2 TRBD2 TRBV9 TGTGCCAGCAGTACTGCCGGGACTAGCGGGACTACCGGGGAGCTGTTTTTT CASSTAGTSGTTGELFF
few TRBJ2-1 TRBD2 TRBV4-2 TGTGCCAGCAGCCAAGAACCTAGCGGGGGTACCTCCTACAATGAGCAGTTCTTC CASSQEPSGGTSYNEQFF
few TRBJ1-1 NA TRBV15 TGTGCCACCAGCAGAGAATTGTACACTGAAGCTTTCTTT CATSRELYTEAFF
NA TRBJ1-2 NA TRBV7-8 TGTGCCAGCAGCTTAGCGGGACACTATAACTATGGCTACACCTTC CASSLAGHYNYGYTF
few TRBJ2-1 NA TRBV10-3 TGTGCCAGCCAGAGAGACTACTCCAATGAGCAGTCCTTC CASQRDYSNEQSF
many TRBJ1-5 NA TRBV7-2 TGTGCCAGCAGCGCTGGTGGCAGCAATCAGCCCCAGCATTTT CASSAGGSNQPQHF
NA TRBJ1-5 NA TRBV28 TGTGCCAGCACGTGGGGGCAGCCATTCCACAATCAGCCCCAGCATTTT CASTWGQPFHNQPQHF
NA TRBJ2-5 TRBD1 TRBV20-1 TGCAGTGCCCACCGACAGGGTAGCGAGACCCAGTACTTC CSAHRQGSETQYF
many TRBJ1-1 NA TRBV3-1 TGTGCCAGCAGCCAAGGTGGGGGTTTAAACACTGAAGCTTTCTTT CASSQGGGLNTEAFF
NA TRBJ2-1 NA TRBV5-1 TGCGCCAGCAGAGTGGGGTTGTCTAGCTCCTACAATGAGCAGTTCTTC CASRVGLSSSYNEQFF
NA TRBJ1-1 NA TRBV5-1 TGCGCCAGCAGCCCCGGGACGGACACTGAAGCTTTCTTT CASSPGTDTEAFF
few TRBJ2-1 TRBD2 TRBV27 TGTGCCAGCAGTTTTGAGTTGCGGGGGGGACCCTACAATGAGCAGTTCTTC CASSFELRGGPYNEQFF
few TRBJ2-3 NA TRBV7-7 TGTGCCAGCAGCTTTGGGAAAGCAGAAACGCAGTATTTT CASSFGKAETQYF
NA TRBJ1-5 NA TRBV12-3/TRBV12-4 TGTGCCAGCAGTTTAAGGGGCGGCAATAGCAATCAGCCCCAGCATTTT CASSLRGGNSNQPQHF